Listed below are T cell receptor beta chains from one sample, sequenced in a study of blood T cell repertoires in COVID-19. Clones were read by immunoSEQ multiplex PCR, and TCRdb kept only the in-frame ones, dropping some. The repertoire holds around 64,000 clones, with 79% as singletons. Source material: peripheral blood. The receptors stem from a man aged 55 to 70 with acute or convalescent COVID-19. Each CDR3 is given with its conserved first and last residue. Each record gives: V gene, J gene, D gene, clone size, CDR3 length, CDR3 DNA, CDR3 protein. A D gene is named only where the DNA matches it firmly. Part of the rows lack a size; the others show once, few, many or a class for expanded clones.

TRBV15	TRBJ1-1	NA	once	16	TGTGCCACCAGCAGAGATCCAGGGAAGGTAGAAACTGAAGCTTTCTTT	CATSRDPGKVETEAFF
TRBV28	TRBJ1-5	TRBD1	NA	13	TGTGCCAGCAGGAGGGACAGAAATCAGCCCCAGCATTTT	CASRRDRNQPQHF
TRBV12-3/TRBV12-4	TRBJ1-1	NA	NA	13	TGTGCCAGCACCCGAGCTAGGAACACTGAAGCTTTCTTT	CASTRARNTEAFF
TRBV30	TRBJ1-6	TRBD1	NA	13	TGTGCCTGGAGTGTACCCTTTGGGACAGCTTACCACTTT	CAWSVPFGTAYHF
TRBV27	TRBJ1-1	NA	NA	12	TGTGCCAACGACGGACAGAACACTGAAGCTTTCTTT	CANDGQNTEAFF
TRBV2	TRBJ1-1	NA	once	13	TGTGCCAGCAGTACAGGGATGAACACTGAAGCTTTCTTT	CASSTGMNTEAFF
TRBV28	TRBJ1-5	TRBD1	NA	14	TGTGCCAGCACCAAGACAGGGGCCCATCAGCCCCAGCATTTT	CASTKTGAHQPQHF
TRBV24-1	TRBJ2-1	TRBD2	NA	17	TGTGCCACCAGTGATTCCGATAGCGGGAGCGCCTACAATGAGCAGTTCTTC	CATSDSDSGSAYNEQFF
TRBV5-1	TRBJ1-2	TRBD1	NA	13	TGCGCCAGCAGCATGGGACAGAGCTATGGCTACACCTTC	CASSMGQSYGYTF
TRBV7-2	TRBJ2-7	NA	NA	14	TGTGCCAGCAGCCGCACCCCTGGCCCATACGAGCAGTACTTC	CASSRTPGPYEQYF
TRBV29-1	TRBJ1-1	NA	NA	12	TGCAGCGTTGTAGTCGTGAACACTGAAGCTTTCTTT	CSVVVVNTEAFF
TRBV20-1	TRBJ2-5	NA	NA	11	TGCAGTGCCACAGGTGGGGAGACCCAGTACTTC	CSATGGETQYF
TRBV5-6	TRBJ2-3	NA	NA	18	TGTGCCAGCAGCTTGGGGTTTGAACCGGGGGGCATAACAGATACGCAGTATTTT	CASSLGFEPGGITDTQYF
TRBV28	TRBJ1-4	TRBD1	NA	15	TGTGCCAGCAGGGACAGGGGGCAAAGGAATGAAAAACTGTTTTTT	CASRDRGQRNEKLFF
TRBV19	TRBJ1-1	TRBD1	NA	14	TGTGCCAGCCATAAGGGGACAGGGATAACTGAAGCTTTCTTT	CASHKGTGITEAFF
TRBV2	TRBJ2-7	NA	NA	14	TGTGCCAGCAGTGAATCGAGCCTGGTTGGCGAGCAGTACTTC	CASSESSLVGEQYF
TRBV7-9	TRBJ2-1	NA	NA	11	TGTGCCAGCAGCTCGCGGAATGAGCAGTTCTTC	CASSSRNEQFF
TRBV9	TRBJ2-2	TRBD2	NA	16	TGTGCCAGCAGCGCAATATTGGGCGGGAGCGCCGGGGAGCTGTTTTTT	CASSAILGGSAGELFF
TRBV19	TRBJ2-7	TRBD2	NA	15	TGTGCCAGTAGTGTCCGCGGGAGGGCCGCCCCGAGGCAGTACTTC	CASSVRGRAAPRQYF
TRBV30	TRBJ2-3	TRBD2	NA	14	TGTGCCTGGAGTGTTGGCGGGAGGATGGATACGCAGTATTTT	CAWSVGGRMDTQYF
TRBV19	TRBJ2-3	TRBD2	NA	17	TGTGCCAGTAGTATCCGACCGGGACTAGTCTCGTCAGATACGCAGTATTTT	CASSIRPGLVSSDTQYF
TRBV29-1	TRBJ1-1	NA	few	12	TGCAGCGGCCTGAGGGGAGGGAGAATGGCTTTCTTT	CSGLRGGRMAFF
TRBV7-2	TRBJ2-1	TRBD2	NA	16	TGTGCCAGCAGCTTAAAGGGGGCGGGAGGGAACGCTGAGCAGTTCTTC	CASSLKGAGGNAEQFF
TRBV9	TRBJ2-1	NA	NA	14	TGTGCCAGCAGCGTAGAGGGAGGAAACAATGAGCAGTTCTTC	CASSVEGGNNEQFF
TRBV4-1	TRBJ1-1	NA	NA	15	TGCGCCAGCAGCCATAGTGAGACTTTGAACACTGAAGCTTTCTTT	CASSHSETLNTEAFF
TRBV10-3	TRBJ1-4	NA	NA	14	TGTGCCATCAGTGACTCCCAGGGCGGTGAAAAACTGTTTTTT	CAISDSQGGEKLFF
TRBV2	TRBJ2-2	NA	NA	15	TGTTCCACACAGAAAGGGACTCCCAACACCGGGGAGCTGTTTTTT	CSTQKGTPNTGELFF
TRBV11-3	TRBJ2-5	NA	NA	13	TGTGCCAGCAGCCCAGGACAGAAAGAGACCCAGTACTTC	CASSPGQKETQYF
TRBV18	TRBJ2-7	TRBD1	few	15	TGTGCCAGCTCACCAGTAAAGGGGGCGAAGGACGAGCAGTACTTC	CASSPVKGAKDEQYF
TRBV4-3	TRBJ2-3	NA	NA	17	TGCGCCAGCAGCCAAGATGGGGCGGCACAGGGATCAGATACGCAGTATTTT	CASSQDGAAQGSDTQYF
TRBV18	TRBJ1-6	NA	NA	15	TGTGCCAGCTCACCATCCCGGGACACTGATTCACCCCTCCACTTT	CASSPSRDTDSPLHF
TRBV12-3/TRBV12-4	TRBJ2-7	NA	NA	13	TGTGCCAGCAGCCCGGGACTCCCGGACGAGCAGTACTTC	CASSPGLPDEQYF
TRBV18	TRBJ2-7	TRBD2	few	15	TGTGCCAGCTCACCACTAGCGGGAGGTGTCTCCGAGCAGTACTTC	CASSPLAGGVSEQYF
TRBV13	TRBJ1-3	NA	NA	16	TGTGCCAGCAGCTCGCCGGGGAGGGCGAATGGAAACACCATATATTTT	CASSSPGRANGNTIYF
TRBV7-3	TRBJ2-3	NA	NA	20	TGTGCCAGCAGCCCCACCCTCATTAAGGGGGGGCGCTATAGCACAGATACGCAGTATTTT	CASSPTLIKGGRYSTDTQYF
TRBV7-2	TRBJ1-1	TRBD1	NA	16	TGTGCCAGCAGCGCCACCGGGACAGGGGCCGGGACTGAAGCTTTCTTT	CASSATGTGAGTEAFF
TRBV3-1/TRBV3-2	TRBJ1-4	TRBD1	NA	18	TGTGCCAGCAGCCCAACCCTTGACAGGGTCGATACTAATGAAAAACTGTTTTTT	CASSPTLDRVDTNEKLFF